The 22 T cell receptor beta chains presented below share a single source sample, sequenced in a study of identical twins. TCRdb independently ran MiXCR on the 5' RACE reads; one entry per CDR3 protein. The table has about 240,000 distinct CDR3 sequences, roughly 12% seen once; the top ten hold under 4.5%. The sample was also reused in another study, on yellow fever vaccine responses in identical twins.

Source material: memory (CD45RO+) T cells sorted from blood. The receptors here all came from a woman younger than 35 in good health.

This chain uses TRBV4-3 with TRBJ2-2; 10 nucleotides agree with TRBD1. This CDR3 has 17 residues. With 1 base clipped from V and 2 bases from J, the junction kept 4 bases outside the gene matches. Germline V gene data show CDR1 as LGHNA and CDR2 as YSLEER. In DNA, the CDR3 is TGCGCCAGCAGCCAAGGGACAGGGGGGGGAAACACCGGGGAGCTGTTTTTT. Amino acid sequence: CASSQGTGGGNTGELFF.

This clonotype came up many times. The V call is TRBV5-6, the J call TRBJ2-7; D may be TRBD1 (5 bases). Germline CDR1 reads SGHDT; CDR2 reads YYEEEE. Trimming removed 0 bases from V and 6 bases from J, with 10 bases in between. The CDR3 contains 13 residues. CDR3 in DNA: TGTGCCAGCAGCTTGGAGGGGTACGGCGAGCAGTACTTC. Protein: CASSLEGYGEQYF.

This clonotype was seen more than once but under ten times. The chain employs TRBV6-1 and TRBJ2-1, with unresolved D. Germline lookup yields CDR1 MNHNS and CDR2 SASEGT. The CDR3 consists of 14 residues. Trimming cost V 10 bases and J 7 bases, with 20 bases left between them. The CDR3 DNA is TGTGCCACACTGGGTATGGGCCGTGGGAATGAGCAGTTCTTC. The encoded protein is CATLGMGRGNEQFF.

This clonotype appeared many times. The chain links TRBV25-1 to TRBJ2-2, with 14 bases that match TRBD2. The V gene's germline CDR1 is MGHDK and CDR2 SYGVNS. There are 16 residues in the CDR3. V shed 7 bases and J 8 bases; nucleotides not matched to a gene: 9. The CDR3 protein is CASTAPGLAGVGELFF. CDR3 DNA: TGTGCCAGCACAGCGCCGGGACTAGCGGGAGTAGGGGAGCTGTTTTTT.

The chain is built from TRBV5-1 and TRBJ2-3; maybe TRBD2 (7 bases). The length of the CDR3 is 15 residues. Germline loops: CDR1 SGHRS, CDR2 YFSETQ. V lost 0 bases and J lost 5, with 13 bases in between. For the CDR3, the DNA is TGCGCCAGCAGCTTGGTGGGGGGGCCGGTAGATACGCAGTATTTT. This codes for CASSLVGGPVDTQYF. The entire variable domain, with the rest obtained from reference TRBV5-1 and TRBJ2-3, is as follows: KAGVTQTPRYLIKTRGQQVTLSCSPISGHRSVSWYQQTPGQGLQFLFEYFSETQRNKGNFPGRFSGRQFSNSRSEMNVSTLELGDSALYLCASSLVGGPVDTQYFGPGTRLTVL.

This clonotype was observed a few times. The chain recombines TRBV20-1 with TRBJ1-5; D uncertain. Germline V gene sequence: CDR1 DFQATT, CDR2 SNEGSKA (reference sequence). This CDR3 has 12 amino acids. The V end lost 1 base, the J end lost 0 bases, and 1 base lay between the germline ends. Here the CDR3 DNA reads TGCAGTGCTAGAGGTAGCAATCAGCCCCAGCATTTT. Amino acids: CSARGSNQPQHF.

The gene calls are TRBV11-2 and TRBJ1-4, with D possibly being TRBD1 (5 bases). CDR1 and CDR2 (germline): SGHAT, FQNNGV. This CDR3 spans 16 amino acids. The ends were cut back, 4 bases at V and 1 base at J, with 13 bases in the middle. This CDR3 is CASSWERTLTNEKLFF. The DNA for the CDR3 is TGTGCCAGCAGCTGGGAAAGGACACTAACTAATGAAAAACTGTTTTTT.

This clonotype was recorded at least ten times. V is TRBV4-1 and J is TRBJ2-1; D might be TRBD1 or TRBD2, each matching 5 bases. The CDR3 has 18 amino acids. The ends were cut back, 1 base at V and 4 bases at J, with 20 bases in the middle. Germline lookup yields CDR1 MGHRA and CDR2 YSYEKL. The CDR3 is CASSQGGLGLARYNEQFF. CDR3 coding DNA: TGCGCCAGCAGCCAAGGGGGCCTAGGCCTAGCCAGGTACAATGAGCAGTTCTTC.

The genes are TRBV20-1 and TRBJ2-1; the D is unclear. CDR3 size: 11 residues. V lost 5 bases, J lost 6 bases, and 8 bases lay in between. Germline V gives CDR1 DFQATT, CDR2 SNEGSKA (reference sequence). This CDR3 reads CSASPGNEQFF. Here the CDR3 DNA reads TGCAGTGCTTCACCTGGCAATGAGCAGTTCTTC.

The CDR3 DNA is TGTGCCAGCAGCTTAGTTCGGGAGCTGTTTTTT. It encodes CASSLVRELFF. The chain has TRBV11-2 and TRBJ2-2, with D unresolved. Germline V gene data show CDR1 as SGHAT and CDR2 as FQNNGV. CDR3 length: 11 amino acids. Trimming pared 1 base from V and 9 bases from J, leaving 3 bases between.

This clonotype was counted only a few times. J is TRBJ1-6 and V is TRBV18; the D is unclear. The V gene's germline CDR1 is KGHSH and CDR2 LQKENI. Deletions cut 0 bases from V and 7 bases from J, with 4 bases between. This CDR3 has 13 amino acids. CDR3 DNA sequence: TGTGCCAGCTCACCACCCCAGAATTCACCCCTCCACTTT. It translates to CASSPPQNSPLHF.

This chain joins TRBV9 and TRBJ2-7; tentatively, D is TRBD1 (6 bases). The CDR3 length is 14 residues. V was clipped by 2 bases and J by 0 bases, with 9 bases between them. Germline CDR1 SGDLS, CDR2 YYNGEE. Here the CDR3 DNA reads TGTGCCAGCAGCGTGTCGGACAGCTCCTACGAGCAGTACTTC. As protein: CASSVSDSSYEQYF.

This clonotype was observed a handful of times. The chain is built from TRBV7-2 and TRBJ1-4, with D possibly being TRBD1 (5 bases). The germline gives CDR1 SGHTA, CDR2 FQGNSA. This CDR3 comprises 14 residues. V lost 5 bases, J lost 5 bases, and 12 bases lay in between. The CDR3 is CASSVGQGNEKLFF. The DNA of the CDR3 is TGTGCCAGCAGCGTAGGACAAGGGAATGAAAAACTGTTTTTT. Full variable domain (outside the CDR3, taken from reference TRBV7-2 and TRBJ1-4): GAGVSQSPSNKVTEKGKDVELRCDPISGHTALYWYRQSLGQGLEFLIYFQGNSAPDKSGLPSDRFSAERTGGSVSTLTIQRTQQEDSAVYLCASSVGQGNEKLFFGSGTQLSVL.

This rearrangement joins TRBV29-1 to TRBJ2-3; tentative D call: TRBD1 (5 bases). The V gene's germline CDR1 is SQVTM and CDR2 ANQGSEA. CDR3 length: 14 residues. V was shortened by 4 bases and J by 5 bases, with 16 bases between the two germline ends. CDR3 in DNA: TGCAGCGTTGGGTACAGGCGCCAGAGAGATACGCAGTATTTT. As protein: CSVGYRRQRDTQYF.

The chain combines TRBV29-1 with TRBJ2-3; unclear D gene. The CDR3 sequence is 14 residues long. V was cut by 3 bases and J by 3 bases, with 13 bases left in between. Germline values: CDR1 SQVTM, CDR2 ANQGSEA. The chain's CDR3 is CSVDTGLRTDTQYF. The DNA for the CDR3 is TGCAGCGTTGATACCGGGTTAAGAACAGATACGCAGTATTTT.

This clonotype was seen a handful of times. The V call is TRBV25-1, the J call TRBJ1-6; TRBD1 matches at 8 bases. The V and J ends lost 5 bases and 19 bases, in that order; junction bases with no gene match: 13. The germline gives CDR1 MGHDK, CDR2 SYGVNS. The CDR3 is 13 residues long. This CDR3 is CASSPQVPGQVHF. The DNA for the CDR3 is TGTGCCAGCAGTCCCCAGGTTCCGGGACAGGTTCACTTT.

The rearrangement uses TRBV12-3 or TRBV12-4 and TRBJ1-1; a possible D gene is TRBD1 (5 bases). V shed 3 bases and J shed 1 base, with 9 bases lying between them. The CDR3 covers 14 residues. The CDR3 spells CASSLAGPNTEAFF. CDR3 nucleotides: TGTGCCAGCAGTTTGGCGGGACCGAACACTGAAGCTTTCTTT.

This clonotype was seen a handful of times. The chain recombines TRBV2 with TRBJ1-5, with D perhaps TRBD1 (5 bases). Trimming left V 6 bases short and J 0 bases short, with 9 bases between. This CDR3 has 14 amino acids. Germline-derived CDR1 and CDR2 are SNHLY and FYNNEI. The CDR3 is CASRQVYSNQPQHF. In DNA, the CDR3 is TGTGCCAGCAGACAGGTTTATAGCAATCAGCCCCAGCATTTT.

J is TRBJ2-7 and V is TRBV20-1; D not certain. Germline V CDR1 and CDR2: DFQATT, SNEGSKA (reference sequence). V was cut by 6 bases and J by 1 base, with 13 bases left in between. This CDR3 region has 13 residues. CDR3 amino acids: CSALPGGSYEQYF. The CDR3 DNA reads TGCAGTGCGCTCCCAGGTGGTTCCTACGAGCAGTACTTC.

This clonotype was detected ten times or more. This chain links TRBV4-1 with TRBJ2-1; 15 bases are a match to TRBD2. The V and J ends lost 3 bases and 5 bases, in that order; junction bases with no gene match: 11. The CDR3 contains 19 residues. Germline V gives CDR1 MGHRA, CDR2 YSYEKL. The CDR3 coding sequence is TGCGCCAGCAGCCATCCTGGACTAGCGGGAGGGCCTAACCACAATGAGCAGTTCTTC. Its translation: CASSHPGLAGGPNHNEQFF.

The chain links TRBV6-4 to TRBJ2-3; TRBD2 aligns across 9 bases. Germline V gene sequence: CDR1 MRHNA, CDR2 SNTAGT. The CDR3 contains 15 residues. Trimming at V came to 6 bases and at J to 4 bases, leaving 8 bases not matched to a gene. The CDR3, as DNA: TGTGCCAGCAGCGACGCGGGGGGGGGCTCAGATACGCAGTATTTT. Encoded protein: CASSDAGGGSDTQYF.

Ten or more counts support this clonotype. V gene TRBV3-1 combines with J gene TRBJ2-7; D is unclear. Looked up from germline, CDR1 is LGHDT and CDR2 is YNNKEL (reference sequence). The CDR3 spans 16 residues. Trimming cost V 0 bases and J 0 bases, with 12 bases left between them. CDR3 loop: CASSQDRRSGSYEQYF. The CDR3 DNA is TGTGCCAGCAGCCAAGATAGACGGTCCGGCTCCTACGAGCAGTACTTC.